This is a list of T cell receptor beta chains from one sample in a study of T cells in Graves' hyperthyroidism and ophthalmopathy. One entry per CDR3 protein results from TCRdb running MiXCR on the multiplex PCR reads. The sample yields a few hundred thousand distinct CDR3 sequences, about 20% seen once. What was sequenced was blood. The receptors originated from a woman in her forties or fifties with Graves' hyperthyroidism. CDR3s include the opening cysteine and the closing phenylalanine or tryptophan. Fields, in order: clone size, J gene, V gene, D gene, CDR3 DNA, CDR3 protein. The D gene is left open where the match is weak. Clone size is shown for a subset of rows, as once, few, many or a class of expanded clone.

>.|TRBJ2-5|TRBV24-1|.
TGTGCCACCAGTGGTGAATACCAAGAGACCCAGTACTTC
CATSGEYQETQYF
>many|TRBJ1-2|TRBV3-1|.
TGTGCCAGCAGCCAAGATCCAGGACAGCCGAATGGCTACACCTTC
CASSQDPGQPNGYTF
>many|TRBJ2-1|TRBV7-9|TRBD2
TGTGCCAGCAGCTTAGTAGGGACTAGCGGGATGTATAATGAGCAGTTCTTC
CASSLVGTSGMYNEQFF
>.|TRBJ2-3|TRBV5-1|TRBD2
TGCGCCAGCAGCCAGACTACTAGCGGGGGAGATACGCAGTATTTT
CASSQTTSGGDTQYF
>few|TRBJ2-2|TRBV19|.
TGTGCCAGTAAAGAGCGTCCGAACACCGGGGAGCTGTTTTTT
CASKERPNTGELFF
>many|TRBJ2-2|TRBV6-1|TRBD1
TGTGCCAGCAGTAAACAGGGGGCTCGGACCGGGGAGCTGTTTTTT
CASSKQGARTGELFF
>many|TRBJ1-5|TRBV2|.
TGTGCCAACCGCAGAGATAGCAATCAGCCCCAGCATTTT
CANRRDSNQPQHF
>many|TRBJ2-3|TRBV27|.
TGTGCCACCATCCTCGCACCAGGTCGGGCAGATACGCAGTATTTT
CATILAPGRADTQYF
>many|TRBJ2-1|TRBV28|TRBD2
TGTGCCTCCGCCCCCGGGACTAGATCTGGCAATGAGCAGTTCTTC
CASAPGTRSGNEQFF
>few|TRBJ1-2|TRBV28|.
TGTGCCAGCAGTTTTTGGGTTGGTCATGGCTACACCTTC
CASSFWVGHGYTF
>.|TRBJ2-2|TRBV10-1|TRBD2
TGCGCCAGCAGTGATTTTGCGGGGGGTAACACCGGGGAGCTGTTTTTT
CASSDFAGGNTGELFF
>few|TRBJ2-3|TRBV6-2/TRBV6-3|.
TGTGCCAGCAGTCTCCTAGGGACTTTTTCTAGCACAGATACGCAGTATTTT
CASSLLGTFSSTDTQYF
>few|TRBJ1-4|TRBV20-1|.
TGCAGTGCCCCTCAGAGGGTTTCTAATGAAAAACTGTTTTTT
CSAPQRVSNEKLFF
>few|TRBJ1-2|TRBV6-1|.
TGTGCCAGCAGCCCCCTACGGGGAGGAGGCTACACCTTC
CASSPLRGGGYTF
>many|TRBJ2-7|TRBV2|.
TGTGCCAGCAACAGGGACCCCCTGGGCGAGCAGTACTTC
CASNRDPLGEQYF
>many|TRBJ2-3|TRBV16|.
TGTGCCAGCAGCAACGGACTGAGAACAGATACGCAGTATTTT
CASSNGLRTDTQYF
>.|TRBJ2-3|TRBV11-2|.
TGTGCCAGCAGCTTAGCCCCACGGATCACAGATACGCAGTATTTT
CASSLAPRITDTQYF
>.|TRBJ2-7|TRBV5-8|TRBD2
TGTGCCAGCAGCTTGAGGTGGGACTACTCCTACGAGCAGTACTTC
CASSLRWDYSYEQYF
>many|TRBJ1-1|TRBV28|TRBD1
TGTGCCAGCAGCTTGAGCAGGGACAGGCGGAATTGGGGCACTGAAGCTTTCTTT
CASSLSRDRRNWGTEAFF
>few|TRBJ2-5|TRBV24-1|.
TGTGCCACCAGTGATTTGGGGTCGGGGAGACAAGAGACCCAGTACTTC
CATSDLGSGRQETQYF
>few|TRBJ2-3|TRBV2|TRBD2
TGTGCCAGCAGTGGACTAGCGGGGAACACAGATACGCAGTATTTT
CASSGLAGNTDTQYF
>.|TRBJ2-3|TRBV30|TRBD2
TGTGCCTGGAGTACCGGAGAACAAGCGGGAGGGACAGATACGCAGTATTTT
CAWSTGEQAGGTDTQYF
>.|TRBJ2-1|TRBV24-1|.
TGTGCCACGGGCGACAGTTACAATGAGCAGTTCTTC
CATGDSYNEQFF
>many|TRBJ1-2|TRBV6-1|.
TGTGCCAGCGGACAGAATAACTATGGCTACACCTTC
CASGQNNYGYTF